The next 3 T cell receptor beta chains were all read from a single sample in a study of blood T cell repertoires in COVID-19. Only in-frame clones appear in the TCRdb table, and some are missing; sequencing was by immunoSEQ multiplex PCR. The table has 200,000 to 250,000 clones, 75% to 90% seen once. The sample consisted of PBMCs or T cells enriched from blood (not recorded which). Source of these receptors: a young woman who had been exposed to COVID-19.

The J gene is TRBJ1-5, the V gene TRBV7-2; a possible D gene is TRBD1 (6 bases). The V and J ends lost 6 bases and 7 bases respectively, with 19 bases between them. The CDR3 has 15 residues. Looked up from germline, CDR1 is SGHTA and CDR2 is FQGNSA. The CDR3 is CASRDNRDSGQPQHF. CDR3 sequence (DNA): TGTGCCAGCAGGGATAACAGGGATTCAGGGCAGCCCCAGCATTTT.

This clone appeared once. The chain combines TRBV9 with TRBJ2-7, with a tentative D call TRBD2 (6 bases). This CDR3 contains 14 residues. Germline CDR1 reads SGDLS; CDR2 reads YYNGEE. Deletions cut 4 bases from V and 6 bases from J, with 17 bases between. For the CDR3, the DNA is TGTGCCAGCAGCCCGCCGACTAGGGAGCGCGAGCAGTACTTC. Translated: CASSPPTREREQYF.

This clone was picked up a small number of times. V gene TRBV29-1 combines with J gene TRBJ1-2; TRBD1 aligns across 8 bases. Germline V gene data show CDR1 as SQVTM and CDR2 as ANQGSEA. The J segment lost 3 bases and the V segment lost 7 bases, leaving 7 bases of the junction unmatched. This CDR3 region has 13 residues. CDR3 sequence reads: CSARTGTDYGYTF. CDR3 sequence (DNA): TGCAGCGCCCGGACAGGGACGGACTATGGCTACACCTTC.